These 16 T cell receptor beta chains were all obtained from the same sample, sequenced in a study of human T cells and chemical hapten exposure (dated by TCRdb to about 2021). Library prep was done by RACE. The sequencing machine was a NextSeq 500. TCRdb reprocessing: public reads trimmed at Q25 with fastp, clones called with MiXCR, in-frame beta chains kept. Identical CDR3 protein sequences are pooled into one entry, listed with their most common genes and DNA. This sample holds about 120,000 distinct CDR3 sequences; roughly an eighth were observed only once. 0.92% of the sample comes from the top ten. What this sample's time point label stands for: patch test 1, 2 weeks after DPC sensitization. What the treatment or condition label conveys for this sample: therapeutic diphenylcyclopropenone sensitization with weekly scalp DPC. Sequences were derived from whole blood, sampled in connection with sensitization to the hapten diphenylcyclopropenone (DPC). These receptors originate from a man younger than 35 with alopecia areata. Some clones in this sample may be carry-over from other donors' samples.

V is TRBV21-1 and J is TRBJ2-1. TRBV21-1 is a documented pseudogene. This CDR3 has 12 amino acids. CDR3 loop: CASSRSRNEQFF. CDR3 bases: TGTGCCAGCAGCAGGTCGCGTAATGAGCAGTTCTTC.

This clonotype has a handful of counts. The chain has TRBV20-1 and TRBJ1-6; TRBD1 aligns across 8 bases. Germline V gene data show CDR1 as DFQATT and CDR2 as SNEGSKA (reference sequence). The CDR3 runs to 13 residues. Trimming took 2 bases from V and 7 from J; bases not matched to a gene: 1. CDR3 region: CSARRDRNSPLHF. The CDR3 nucleotides read TGCAGTGCTAGACGGGACAGGAATTCACCCCTCCACTTT.

There are a few counts of this clonotype. The gene calls are TRBV29-1 and TRBJ1-2; no reliable D call. Trimming pared 4 bases from V and 4 bases from J, leaving 10 bases between. CDR1 is SQVTM and CDR2 is ANQGSEA in the germline V gene. The CDR3 length is 12 residues. The CDR3 region has the DNA TGCAGCGTTGGAAGGTTTGGCTATGGCTACACCTTC. It translates to CSVGRFGYGYTF. The full variable domain, its missing parts supplied by reference TRBV29-1 and TRBJ1-2, is SAVISQKPSRDICQRGTSLTIQCQVDSQVTMMFWYRQQPGQSLTLIATANQGSEATYESGFVIDKFPISRPNLTFSTLTVSNMSPEDSSIYLCSVGRFGYGYTFGSGTRLTVV.

The V gene is TRBV6-2 or TRBV6-3, the J gene TRBJ1-1; D not resolved. The CDR3 spans 13 residues. Germline V gene lookup returns CDR1 MNHEY and CDR2 SVGEGT. V was cut by 5 bases and J by 1 base, with 8 bases left in between. The CDR3 loop reads CASSPTENTEAFF. In nucleotides, the CDR3 is TGTGCCAGCAGTCCCACAGAGAACACTGAAGCTTTCTTT.

This chain links TRBV18 with TRBJ1-2; D is unresolved. The CDR3 is made up of 14 amino acids. The V end was cut by 6 bases, the J end by 1 base, with 12 bases between. Germline V gene sequence: CDR1 KGHSH, CDR2 LQKENI. The CDR3 loop reads CASSPGGNNYGYTF. The CDR3, as DNA: TGTGCCAGCTCCCCCGGAGGGAATAACTATGGCTACACCTTC.

The chain carries TRBV18 and TRBJ2-7; possibly TRBD1 or TRBD2 for D (5 bases each). From germline, CDR1 is KGHSH and CDR2 LQKENI. CDR3 length: 14 residues. Trimming cost V 4 bases and J 4 bases, with 14 bases left between them. The DNA for the CDR3 is TGTGCCAGCTCACTGGGGACGGACGGTTACGAGCAGTACTTC. The encoded protein is CASSLGTDGYEQYF.

V gene TRBV11-2 combines with J gene TRBJ2-7, with 9 bases identical to TRBD1. V was clipped by 3 bases and J by 2 bases; unmatched bases: 2. Looked up from germline, CDR1 is SGHAT and CDR2 is FQNNGV. The CDR3 length is 14 residues. CDR3 sequence reads: CASSLGQGPYEQYV. As DNA, the CDR3 is TGTGCCAGCAGCTTGGGACAGGGTCCCTACGAGCAGTACGTC.

This clonotype was detected a few times. V gene TRBV10-3 combines with J gene TRBJ2-5, with 11 bases lining up with TRBD1. The trim removed 6 bases at V and 4 bases at J, leaving 4 bases unmatched. The CDR3 is 14 residues long. Per the germline V gene, CDR1 is ENHRY and CDR2 is SYGVKD. In DNA form, the CDR3 reads TGTGCCATCAGACCTGGACAGGGGGCAGAGACCCAGTACTTC. It codes for CAIRPGQGAETQYF.

V gene TRBV29-1 combines with J gene TRBJ2-3; D unclear. V was trimmed by 3 bases and J by 6 bases, leaving 7 bases between them. The CDR3 consists of 11 residues. CDR1 is SQVTM and CDR2 is ANQGSEA in the germline V gene. In DNA, the CDR3 is TGCAGCGTTGAGCCTGGGGATACGCAGTATTTT. Protein sequence: CSVEPGDTQYF.

The rearrangement links TRBV2 to TRBJ2-2; a possible D gene is TRBD2 (5 bases). The CDR3 spans 14 residues. The V end lost 2 bases, the J end lost 4 bases, and 8 bases lay between the germline ends. Looked up from germline, CDR1 is SNHLY and CDR2 is FYNNEI. CDR3 in DNA: TGTGCCAGCAGTGAACTAGCCCTCACCGGGGAGCTGTTTTTT. It specifies CASSELALTGELFF.

The chain recombines TRBV27 with TRBJ2-1; D might be TRBD1 or TRBD2, each matching 5 bases. This CDR3 spans 15 amino acids. The germline CDR1 and CDR2 sequences are MNHEY and SMNVEV (reference sequence). The V end was cut by 8 bases, the J end by 7 bases, with 21 bases between. The CDR3, as DNA: TGTGCCAGCGAGCCCAGGAGGCGCGAGGGGAATGAGCAGTTCTTC. Protein product: CASEPRRREGNEQFF.

The rearrangement uses TRBV6-5 and TRBJ2-7; D possibly uses TRBD1 or TRBD2 (5 bases each). CDR1 and CDR2 from the germline V gene are MNHEY and SVGAGI. The CDR3 runs 15 residues. Trimming shortened V by 5 bases and J by 1 base, and 15 bases separated the two germline ends. CDR3: CASSRPGRRSYEQYF. The CDR3 DNA sequence: TGTGCCAGCAGTCGACCAGGGAGACGGTCCTACGAGCAGTACTTC.

This clonotype was detected a few times. The V call is TRBV20-1, the J call TRBJ2-7; TRBD2 matches 7 bases. Unmatched junction bases numbered 9, after V lost 6 bases and J lost 1 base. Germline V gene lookup returns CDR1 DFQATT and CDR2 SNEGSKA (reference sequence). The CDR3 is made up of 14 amino acids. DNA of the CDR3: TGCAGTGCAACTAGCGTCAGTAGATCCTACGAGCAGTACGTC. Protein: CSATSVSRSYEQYV.

This clonotype was recorded many times. J is TRBJ1-1 and V is TRBV7-2, with a tentative D call TRBD1 (5 bases). This CDR3 is built from 17 residues. The V end lost 5 bases, the J end lost 1 base, and 20 bases lay between the germline ends. CDR1 is SGHTA and CDR2 is FQGNSA in the germline V gene. Written as DNA, the CDR3 is TGTGCCAGCAGCCCCCCGATTTGGCAGGGCGAGAACACTGAAGCTTTCTTT. Translation gives CASSPPIWQGENTEAFF.

This clonotype has only a few counts. The gene calls are TRBV28 and TRBJ2-7; D gene ambiguous. Germline CDR1 is MDHEN and CDR2 is SYDVKM. The V end was cut by 5 bases, the J end by 6 bases, with 23 bases between. The CDR3 spans 16 residues. In nucleotides, the CDR3 is TGTGCCAGCAGTAATACAGAACAATTTCTATACGGCGAGCAGTACTTC. Its protein product is CASSNTEQFLYGEQYF.

CDR3 residues: CASSQYLRGGSVNEQFF. The DNA for the CDR3 is TGTGCCAGCAGTCAATACCTTAGGGGGGGGAGTGTGAATGAGCAGTTCTTC. The chain has TRBV6-2 or TRBV6-3 and TRBJ2-1, with D possibly being TRBD2 (7 bases). The ends were cut back, 5 bases at V and 7 bases at J, with 24 bases in the middle. Germline CDR1 reads MNHEY; CDR2 reads SVGEGT. The CDR3 covers 17 residues.